This section outlines one T cell receptor beta chain sequence together with its context. The germline V gene has CDR1 SNHLY and CDR2 FYNNEI. The CDR3 contains 15 residues. Trimming took 6 bases from V and 6 from J, leaving 20 bases between them. This entry comes from a study of T cell repertoires in ileal Crohn's disease. Generated by immunoSEQ multiplex PCR, the TCRdb table keeps only in-frame clones and is missing some. The sample lists approximately 5,000 clones; over 80% were seen once. Time point of the sample: neoterminal ileum biopsy at postoperative endoscopy, about 6 months after surgery. Source material: ileal tissue. The chain uses TRBV2 and TRBJ1-1; D perhaps matches TRBD1 (6 bases). This clonotype was obtained from an adult with Crohn's disease. CDR3 residues: CASRGQMGPASEAFF. CDR3 nucleotide sequence: TGTGCCAGCAGGGGACAAATGGGACCCGCCTCTGAAGCTTTCTTT.